The 14 T cell receptor beta chains given below trace back to one sample, sequenced in a study of T cell responses to AZD1222 COVID-19 vaccine (dated by TCRdb to about 2021). Receptor libraries were prepared by the immunoSEQ multiplex PCR assay. TCRdb's version of the immuneACCESS table is confined to in-frame rearrangements and falls short of the full clone set. An unresolved V gene accounts for under half of the shortfall where checked; the remainder is of unknown origin. This sample holds approximately 150,000 clones; around 90% were observed only once. About 5% of the sample comes from the top ten. This sample's time point label indicates: baseline before first vaccination. The sequenced sample was peripheral blood, obtained on day 0 of AZD1222 vaccination. The receptor source for this set is an adult in good health.

The chain couples TRBV28 to TRBJ2-1; no firm D call. V gave up 5 bases and J gave up 0 bases, with 11 bases separating them. The germline V gene has CDR1 MDHEN and CDR2 SYDVKM. The length of the CDR3 is 15 residues. CDR3 in DNA: TGTGCCAGCAGTCCAGACGGAAGCTCCTACAATGAGCAGTTCTTC. It specifies CASSPDGSSYNEQFF. Variable domain in full (rest from reference TRBV28 and TRBJ2-1): DVKVTQSSRYLVKRTGEKVFLECVQDMDHENMFWYRQDPGLGLRLIYFSYDVKMKEKGDIPEGYSVSREKKERFSLILESASTNQTSMYLCASSPDGSSYNEQFFGPGTRLTVL.

CDR3 amino acids: CASSQADRGGTF. The CDR3 DNA reads as TGTGCCAGCAGCCAAGCGGACAGGGGAGGGACCTTC. This chain uses TRBV3-1 (or the pseudogene TRBV3-2) with TRBJ1-2; 9 bases fit TRBD1. The CDR3 extends over 12 amino acids. Trimming at V came to 1 base and at J to 14 bases, leaving 5 bases not matched to a gene. Germline V gives CDR1 LGHDT, CDR2 YNNKEL (reference sequence).

The rearrangement joins TRBV20-1 to TRBJ1-4; D is unresolved. Germline CDR1 reads DFQATT; CDR2 reads SNEGSKA (reference sequence). The CDR3 extends over 11 amino acids. Between the trimmed V and J ends, which lost 5 bases and 5 bases, there was a span of 6 bases. CDR3 sequence: CSAGLNEKLFF. The CDR3 nucleotides read TGCAGTGCTGGACTCAATGAAAAACTGTTTTTT.

The chain recombines TRBV27 with TRBJ2-1; TRBD2 matches 13 bases. The CDR3 extends over 15 amino acids. Per germline, CDR1 MNHEY and CDR2 SMNVEV (reference sequence). V lost 4 bases to trimming and J lost 5 bases; unmatched junction nucleotides: 2. CDR3 in amino acids: CASSSGLAGHNEQFF. Here the CDR3 DNA reads TGTGCCAGCAGTTCGGGACTAGCGGGACACAATGAGCAGTTCTTC.

The gene calls are TRBV19 and TRBJ2-2; D possibly corresponds to TRBD2 (6 bases). CDR1 and CDR2 from the germline V gene are LNHDA and SQIVND (reference sequence). CDR3 size: 15 residues. V was cut by 7 bases and J by 1 base, with 13 bases left in between. The CDR3 DNA is TGTGCCAGTAAACCGGGACTCGTGAACACCGGGGAGCTGTTTTTT. Protein sequence: CASKPGLVNTGELFF.

V gene TRBV5-1 combines with J gene TRBJ2-1; 8 bases align to TRBD2. Germline V gene lookup returns CDR1 SGHRS and CDR2 YFSETQ. The CDR3 is 15 amino acids. Trimming at V came to 0 bases and at J to 8 bases, leaving 7 bases not matched to a gene. The CDR3 nucleotides read TGCGCCAGCAGCTTGGCGGGAGGGCCTAACGATGAGCAGTTCTTC. This gives the protein CASSLAGGPNDEQFF.

The chain recombines TRBV3-1 (or the pseudogene TRBV3-2) with TRBJ1-5; D not certain. The length of the CDR3 is 14 residues. Per the germline V gene, CDR1 is LGHDT and CDR2 is YNNKEL (reference sequence). V was pared by 4 bases and J by 5 bases, with 12 bases between. The CDR3 nucleotides are TGTGCCAGCAGCCCTCTCCTTGGGGATCAGCCCCAGCATTTT. It codes for CASSPLLGDQPQHF.

This chain links TRBV4-1 with TRBJ2-5; TRBD2 matches at 8 bases. The CDR3 runs to 17 residues. CDR1 is MGHRA and CDR2 is YSYEKL in the germline V gene. J was trimmed by 2 bases and V by 0 bases; bases with no gene match: 8. This chain's CDR3 is CASSQEVPAGEQETQYF. The CDR3 DNA reads TGCGCCAGCAGCCAAGAAGTTCCAGCGGGGGAACAAGAGACCCAGTACTTC.

CDR3 in amino acids: CASSHPLSGSSYNEQFF. As DNA, the CDR3 is TGCGCCAGCAGCCATCCCCTTAGCGGGAGCTCCTACAATGAGCAGTTCTTC. The chain is built from TRBV4-1 and TRBJ2-1; 9 nucleotides line up with TRBD2. The CDR3 runs 17 residues. The germline V gene encodes CDR1 MGHRA and CDR2 YSYEKL. The ends lost 3 bases at V and 0 bases at J; junction bases unmatched: 6.

The chain is built from TRBV5-4 and TRBJ2-1, with D tentatively TRBD2 (5 bases). CDR1 and CDR2 from the germline V gene are SGHNT and YYREEE (reference sequence). Trimming cost V 0 bases and J 0 bases, with 13 bases left between them. The CDR3 loop spans 17 amino acids. The CDR3 DNA follows: TGTGCCAGCAGCTTGGCAGGACTGCTTAGCTCCTACAATGAGCAGTTCTTC. Amino acid sequence: CASSLAGLLSSYNEQFF.

The DNA for the CDR3 is TGTGCCTGGATAAGGACAGGGGGCGAGGGCAACACCGGGGAGCTGTTTTTT. It codes for CAWIRTGGEGNTGELFF. The V and J genes are TRBV30 and TRBJ2-2, with 11 nucleotides matching TRBD1. Losses at the gene ends were 4 bases for V and 2 bases for J; bases not matched to a gene: 9. This CDR3 comprises 17 residues. Germline V lookup: CDR1 GTSNPN, CDR2 SVGIG (reference sequence). Complete variable domain (other parts from reference TRBV30 and TRBJ2-2): SQTIHQWPATLVQPVGSPLSLECTVEGTSNPNLYWYRQAAGRGLQLLFYSVGIGQISSEVPQNLSASRPQDRQFILSSKKLLLSDSGFYLCAWIRTGGEGNTGELFFGEGSRLTVL.

About this clone: The germline gene is not matched at one end of the junction; a read error may be the cause. This chain's CDR3 is CASSFRGFESTDTQYF. CDR3 DNA sequence: TGTGCTAGCAGCTTTCGGGGCTTCGAGAGTACAGATACGCAGTATTTT. This rearrangement joins TRBV7-7 to TRBJ2-3, with D tentatively TRBD1 or TRBD2 (5 bases each). Germline V gene lookup returns CDR1 SSHAT and CDR2 FNYEAQ (reference sequence). The CDR3 loop spans 16 amino acids.

The V gene is TRBV28, the J gene TRBJ1-2, with TRBD1 identical over 7 bases. The V gene's germline CDR1 is MDHEN and CDR2 SYDVKM. J gave up 5 bases and V 2 bases, and 5 bases lay outside the gene matches. This CDR3 is built from 14 residues. The CDR3 region has the DNA TGTGCCAGCAGTTTACAGACAGGGAGGTATGGCTACACCTTC. Its translation is CASSLQTGRYGYTF.

This chain links TRBV4-1 with TRBJ2-6; D ambiguous. V was trimmed by 2 bases and J by 2 bases, leaving 10 bases between them. Germline CDR1 and CDR2: MGHRA and YSYEKL. The CDR3 totals 16 residues. CDR3 DNA: TGCGCCAGCAGCCAACCTGGAAGGACTGGGGCCAACGTCCTGACTTTC. This translates into CASSQPGRTGANVLTF.